This T cell receptor beta chain comes out of a study of shared clonotypes between healthy human individuals. V dropped 2 bases and J dropped 8 bases, with 12 bases sitting between them. Per germline, CDR1 ENHRY and CDR2 SYGVKD. The CDR3 runs 13 residues. Study-level findings and limits: When compared with the clonotypes that were shared by all four sorted-subset donors, the non-shared clonotypes turned out to have lower generation probabilities.

With regard to this clone: Its antigen is as yet unknown.

The protocol was immunoSEQ multiplex PCR, while the TCRdb copy is restricted to in-frame clones and leaves out a portion. The sample contains about 2 million clones, 85% to 95% of which appear only once. V and J are TRBV10-3 and TRBJ1-2; D is unclear. This receptor was taken from a man between 18 and 35 years old in good health. Material: naive CD4+ T cells sorted from blood. Sample subset: CD45RA+ positively selected. CDR3 loop: CAISEVLAGGYTF. In nucleotides, the CDR3 is TGTGCCATCAGTGAGGTTCTTGCGGGGGGCTACACCTTC.